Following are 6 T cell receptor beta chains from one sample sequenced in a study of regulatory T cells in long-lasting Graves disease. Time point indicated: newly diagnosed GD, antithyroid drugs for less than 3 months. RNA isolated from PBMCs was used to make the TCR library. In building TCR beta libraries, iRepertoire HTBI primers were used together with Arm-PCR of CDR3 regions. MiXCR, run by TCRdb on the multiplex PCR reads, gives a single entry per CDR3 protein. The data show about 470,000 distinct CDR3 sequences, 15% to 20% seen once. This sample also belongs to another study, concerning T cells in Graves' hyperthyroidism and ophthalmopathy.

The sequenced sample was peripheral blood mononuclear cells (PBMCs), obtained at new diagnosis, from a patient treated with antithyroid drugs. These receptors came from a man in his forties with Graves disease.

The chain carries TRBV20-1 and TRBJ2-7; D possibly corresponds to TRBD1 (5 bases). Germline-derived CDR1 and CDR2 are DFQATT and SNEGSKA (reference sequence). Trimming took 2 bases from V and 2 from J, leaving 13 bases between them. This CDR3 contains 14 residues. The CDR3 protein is CSARWGRSTYEQYF. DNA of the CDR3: TGCAGTGCTAGATGGGGCCGGTCCACCTACGAGCAGTACTTC.

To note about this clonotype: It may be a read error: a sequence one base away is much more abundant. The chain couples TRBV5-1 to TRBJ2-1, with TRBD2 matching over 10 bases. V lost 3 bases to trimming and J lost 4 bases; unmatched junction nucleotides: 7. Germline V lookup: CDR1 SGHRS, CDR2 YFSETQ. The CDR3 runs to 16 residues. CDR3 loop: CASSSALAGAYNEQFF. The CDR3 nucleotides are TGCGCCAGCAGCTCGGCCCTAGCGGGAGCTTACAATGAGCAGTTCTTC. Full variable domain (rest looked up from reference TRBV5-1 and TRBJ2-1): KAGVTQTPRYLIKTRGQQVTLSCSPISGHRSVSWYQQTPGQGLQFLFEYFSETQRNKGNFPGRFSGRQFSNSRSEMNVSTLELGDSALYLCASSSALAGAYNEQFFGPGTRLTVL.

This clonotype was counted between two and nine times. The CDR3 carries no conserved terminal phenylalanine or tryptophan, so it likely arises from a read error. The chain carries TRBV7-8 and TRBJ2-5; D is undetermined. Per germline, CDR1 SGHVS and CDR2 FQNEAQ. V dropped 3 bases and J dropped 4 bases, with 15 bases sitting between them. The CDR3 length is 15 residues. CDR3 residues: CASSLGSPVSETQYS. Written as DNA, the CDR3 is TGTGCCAGCAGCTTGGGCAGCCCCGTATCAGAGACCCAGTACTCC.

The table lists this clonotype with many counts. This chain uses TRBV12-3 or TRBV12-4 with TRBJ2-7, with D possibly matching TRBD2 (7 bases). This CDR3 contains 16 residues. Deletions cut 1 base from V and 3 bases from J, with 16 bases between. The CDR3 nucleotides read TGTGCCAGCAGTTTAGTCGTAGGGGGAGGGCTCTACGAGCAGTACTTC. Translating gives CASSLVVGGGLYEQYF.

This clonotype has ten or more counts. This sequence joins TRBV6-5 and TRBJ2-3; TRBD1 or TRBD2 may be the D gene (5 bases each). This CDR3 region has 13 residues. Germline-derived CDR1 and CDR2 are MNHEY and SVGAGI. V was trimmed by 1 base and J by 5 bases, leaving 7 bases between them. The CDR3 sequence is CASSYLGEDTQYF. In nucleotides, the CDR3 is TGTGCCAGCAGTTACTTGGGGGAAGATACGCAGTATTTT.

The CDR3 DNA follows: TGTGCCAGTAGTCGACAGGGGTCTACTAATGAAAAACTGTTTTTT. Residues: CASSRQGSTNEKLFF. This chain connects TRBV19 to TRBJ1-4; 8 positions agree with TRBD1. After removal of 5 bases from V and 2 bases from J, the junction contained 4 bases not matched to a gene. The CDR3 runs 15 residues. The germline V gene has CDR1 LNHDA and CDR2 SQIVND (reference sequence).